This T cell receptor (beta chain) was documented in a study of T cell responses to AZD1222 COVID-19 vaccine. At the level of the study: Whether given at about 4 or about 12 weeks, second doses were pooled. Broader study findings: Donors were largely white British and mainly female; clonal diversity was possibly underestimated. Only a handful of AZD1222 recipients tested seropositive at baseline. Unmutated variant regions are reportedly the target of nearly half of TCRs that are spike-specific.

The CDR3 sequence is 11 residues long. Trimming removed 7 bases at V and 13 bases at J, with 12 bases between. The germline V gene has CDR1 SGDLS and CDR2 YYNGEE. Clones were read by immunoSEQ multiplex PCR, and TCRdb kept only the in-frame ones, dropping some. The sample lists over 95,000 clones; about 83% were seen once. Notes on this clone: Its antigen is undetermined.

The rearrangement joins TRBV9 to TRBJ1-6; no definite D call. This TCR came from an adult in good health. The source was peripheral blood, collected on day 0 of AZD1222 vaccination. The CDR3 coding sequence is TGTGCCAGCGGCCACTCGGAGCCCCTCCACTTT. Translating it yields CASGHSEPLHF.